This T cell receptor beta chain came from a study of Graves' ophthalmopathy and Graves' hyperthyroidism. General study findings and limits: The blood repertoire also included most expanded thyroid clonotypes above 0.001 frequency. A 13-signature model separated ophthalmopathy from stable hyperthyroidism, about 90% sensitivity, 75% to 84% specificity.

As to this clonotype: Its antigen remains unknown.

Germline V lookup: CDR1 MGHDK, CDR2 SYGVNS. The ends were cut back, 2 bases at V and 6 bases at J, with 16 bases in the middle. The CDR3 contains 15 residues. Other autoimmune diseases, uncontrolled infections, pregnancy and lactation each led to patient exclusion. Orbital computed tomography, thyroid ultrasound, TRAb, serum thyroxine and clinical symptoms formed the basis of diagnosis. The sequenced template was RNA, covering the TCR beta CDR3 region. Following a first-round RT-PCR that used HTBI primers, a second-round multiplex PCR was carried out. MiXCR, applied by TCRdb to the multiplex PCR reads, yields one record per CDR3 protein. Among around 1.1 million distinct CDR3 sequences listed, less than 45% were seen once.

The clonotype was recovered from an adult man with Graves' hyperthyroidism. The gene calls are TRBV25-1 and TRBJ1-2, with unresolved D. Sequenced: peripheral blood or thyroid tissue (not recorded which). In DNA form, the CDR3 reads TGTGCCAGCAGTGAAAACCCCGGGGTGTGGGATGGCTACACCTTC. It yields the protein CASSENPGVWDGYTF.